The T cell receptor (beta chain) described here comes from a study of identical twins. Regarding the study as a whole: Zero-insertion analyses were open to partial confounding by invariant MAIT and iNKT cells.

This clonotype was detected ten times or more. What it binds is not known. TCRdb reprocessed the 5' RACE reads with MiXCR, giving one entry per CDR3 protein. This sample has 550,000 to 800,000 distinct CDR3 sequences, with roughly 6.6% found just once. This same sample was also taken into another study, of yellow fever vaccine responses in identical twins.

Sequenced sample: PBMCs. The clonotype originates from a woman aged 18-29 years in good health.

The CDR3 DNA is TGTGCCAGCAGCCCCTCCCACCTGGTTCGGGGAAGAGTGAACACTGAAGCTTTCTTT. Protein: CASSPSHLVRGRVNTEAFF. The chain couples TRBV11-1 to TRBJ1-1; D remains unclear. Germline V lookup: CDR1 SGHAT, CDR2 FQDESV (reference sequence). V was cut by 5 bases and J by 0 bases, with 25 bases left in between. The CDR3 has 19 residues.